Listed below are T cell receptor beta chains from one sample, sequenced in a study of T-cell reconstitution after alpha-beta-depleted transplantation in children. Via MiXCR, TCRdb re-called the PCR reads, giving one row per CDR3 protein. The data hold about 230,000 distinct CDR3 sequences, with roughly 10% observed a single time. This material consisted of PBMCs from the stem cell graft donor, taken from the stem cell graft. The receptors stem from a human donor who donated a stem cell graft to a child with acute lymphoblastic leukemia. Each CDR3 is given with its conserved first and last residue. Each record gives: D gene, clone size, V gene, J gene, CDR3 DNA, CDR3 protein. The D gene is left open where the match is weak. Rows may omit the clone size; those that give it use once, few, many or a size class.

NA	few	TRBV20-1	TRBJ2-7	TGCAGTGCCATGCCCCTTCGGACGTCGAGACCCTACGAGCAGTACTTC	CSAMPLRTSRPYEQYF
NA	many	TRBV6-5	TRBJ1-1	TGTGCCAGCACGGACGGGGGAGGAACTGAAGCTTTCTTT	CASTDGGGTEAFF
NA	few	TRBV3-1	TRBJ1-1	TGTGCCAGCAGCCAGTTCGCGAGTGGGAACACTGAAGCTTTCTTT	CASSQFASGNTEAFF
NA	few	TRBV14	TRBJ1-4	TGTGCCAGCAGCCCGGACCTACCCAGAGGAAATGAAAAACTGTTTTTT	CASSPDLPRGNEKLFF
NA	few	TRBV11-2	TRBJ2-3	TGTGCCAGCAGCTTAGGTTTGGAAAATACGCAGTATTTT	CASSLGLENTQYF
NA	few	TRBV5-1	TRBJ2-2	TGCGCCAGCAGTCACCGTCGGCAGACCACCGGGGAGCTGTTTTTT	CASSHRRQTTGELFF
TRBD1	few	TRBV5-1	TRBJ1-2	TGCGCCAGCAGCCCGGACGGGCAGGGGGCGTCTACCGGCTACACCTTC	CASSPDGQGASTGYTF
TRBD1	many	TRBV5-1	TRBJ2-1	TGCGCCAGCAGCCAAGGACAGGATCCCAATGAGCAGTTCTTC	CASSQGQDPNEQFF
TRBD2	NA	TRBV20-1	TRBJ2-1	TGCAGTGGCGGCGGGGGGGTACACAATGAGCAGTTCTTC	CSGGGGVHNEQFF
NA	NA	TRBV13	TRBJ2-7	TGTGCCAGCAGCCTCTTCCCAACGGGAGAGCAGTACTTC	CASSLFPTGEQYF
TRBD1	few	TRBV5-1	TRBJ1-6	TGCGCCAGCAGCCCGGAGGACAGGGGCTATAATTCACCCCTCCACTTT	CASSPEDRGYNSPLHF
NA	NA	TRBV2	TRBJ2-1	TGTGCCAGCAGAGGGTTGCATGAGCAGTTCTTC	CASRGLHEQFF
TRBD1	few	TRBV5-1	TRBJ1-6	TGCGCCAGCAGCTTGAGGGACAGAGCTGATAATTCACCCCTCCACTTT	CASSLRDRADNSPLHF
NA	NA	TRBV6-5	TRBJ2-5	TGTGCCAGCAGCCCAGGGTTGGGGGAAGAGACCCAGTACTTC	CASSPGLGEETQYF
TRBD1	few	TRBV28	TRBJ2-7	TGTGCCAGCAGTCTTATGACAGGGGCCCTCGCCTACGAGCAGTACTTC	CASSLMTGALAYEQYF
TRBD2	few	TRBV20-1	TRBJ2-3	TGCAGTGCTGGGGGACTAGCGGGGGCCTCCGGGAATGCAGATACGCAGTATTTT	CSAGGLAGASGNADTQYF
TRBD1	many	TRBV5-1	TRBJ1-5	TGCGCCAGCAGCTCAGGGACAGGCGGTCAGCCCCAGCATTTT	CASSSGTGGQPQHF